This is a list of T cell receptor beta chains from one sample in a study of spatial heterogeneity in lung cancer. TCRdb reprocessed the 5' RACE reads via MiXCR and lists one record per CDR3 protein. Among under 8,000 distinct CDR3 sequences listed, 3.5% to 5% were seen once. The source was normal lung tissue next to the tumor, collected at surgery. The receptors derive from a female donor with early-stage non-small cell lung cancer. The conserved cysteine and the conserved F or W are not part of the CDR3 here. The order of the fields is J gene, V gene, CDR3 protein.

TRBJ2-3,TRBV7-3,ASSFSDGGDTQY
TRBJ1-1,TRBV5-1,ASSLVGAAGTEAF
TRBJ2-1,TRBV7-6,ASSPRAGGHNEQF
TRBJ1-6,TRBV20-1,SARVAGGSGNSPLH
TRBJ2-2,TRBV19,ASSSPDRRTGELF
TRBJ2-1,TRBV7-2,ASSAAGTGIHEQF
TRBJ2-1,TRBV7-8,ASSHGTGGRWEQF
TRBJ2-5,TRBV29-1,SVEPLAGGEETQY
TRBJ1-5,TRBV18,ASSQGAGGNQPQH
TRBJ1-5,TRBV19,ASSRGQAYSNQPQH
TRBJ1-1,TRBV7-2,ASSPGPLNTEAF
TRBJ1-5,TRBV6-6,ASRPGQGRRQPQH
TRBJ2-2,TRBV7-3,ASSLGLNTGELF
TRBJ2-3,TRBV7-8,ASSLPGLATDTQY
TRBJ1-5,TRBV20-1,SASRQEYQPQH
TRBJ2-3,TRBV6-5,ASSYGSLRGDTQY
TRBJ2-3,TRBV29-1,SVTGDLTDTQY
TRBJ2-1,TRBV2,ASNPSTSYNEQF
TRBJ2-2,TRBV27,ASSPHSTGIITGELF
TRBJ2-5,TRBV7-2,ASSLERLAGGPQI
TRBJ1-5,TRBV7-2,ASSQSLGTGEQH
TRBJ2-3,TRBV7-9,ASSIPRVAGMTDTQY
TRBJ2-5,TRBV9,ASSVGGMGETQY
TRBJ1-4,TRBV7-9,ASSFPGQMEKKLF
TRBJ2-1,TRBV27,ASGEGASYNEQF
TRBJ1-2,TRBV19,ASRARTFHPYGYT
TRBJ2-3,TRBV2,ASSLLRDTQY
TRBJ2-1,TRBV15,ATSRDGGNNEQF
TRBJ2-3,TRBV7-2,ASRPSGGATDTQY
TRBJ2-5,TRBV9,ASSNSGGTLEETQY